Included here is one TCR beta chain sequence, with context. The sample comes from a study of T cell changes during pregnancy in multiple sclerosis. Germline V gene lookup returns CDR1 SGHRS and CDR2 YFSETQ. V trimming: 0 bases; J trimming: 2 bases; junction bases outside the gene matches: 4. CDR3 size: 15 residues. This table comes from immunoSEQ multiplex PCR, and its TCRdb copy is limited to in-frame clones, with some not included. The sample includes 50,000 to 55,000 clones, approximately 90% of them seen just once. This chain uses TRBV5-1 with TRBJ1-2; 7 bases map to TRBD1. Material: CD4+ T cells from peripheral blood mononuclear cells, obtained after pregnancy. The receptor comes from a female donor with multiple sclerosis, enrolled in a pregnancy study. CDR3 protein: CASSLASTGNYGYTF. For the CDR3, the DNA is TGCGCCAGCAGCTTGGCCTCGACAGGGAACTATGGCTACACCTTC. Using reference TRBV5-1 and TRBJ1-2 for the parts outside the CDR3, the full variable domain is KAGVTQTPRYLIKTRGQQVTLSCSPISGHRSVSWYQQTPGQGLQFLFEYFSETQRNKGNFPGRFSGRQFSNSRSEMNVSTLELGDSALYLCASSLASTGNYGYTFGSGTRLTVV.